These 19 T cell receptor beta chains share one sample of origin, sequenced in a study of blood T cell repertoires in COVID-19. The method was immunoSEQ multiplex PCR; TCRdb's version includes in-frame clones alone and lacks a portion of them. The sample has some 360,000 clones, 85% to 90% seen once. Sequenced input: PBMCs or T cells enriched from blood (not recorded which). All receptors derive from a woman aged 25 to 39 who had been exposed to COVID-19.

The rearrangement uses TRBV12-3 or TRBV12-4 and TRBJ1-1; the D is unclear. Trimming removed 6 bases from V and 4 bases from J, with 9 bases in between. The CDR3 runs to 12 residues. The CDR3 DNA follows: TGTGCCAGCAGCAACCCCGGCACTGAAGCTTTCTTT. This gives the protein CASSNPGTEAFF.

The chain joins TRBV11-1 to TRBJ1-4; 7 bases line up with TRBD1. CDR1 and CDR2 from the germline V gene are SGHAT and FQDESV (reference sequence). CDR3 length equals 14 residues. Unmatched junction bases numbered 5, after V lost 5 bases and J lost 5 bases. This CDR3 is CASSRGTENEKLFF. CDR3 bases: TGTGCCAGCAGCCGGGGGACAGAAAATGAAAAACTGTTTTTT.

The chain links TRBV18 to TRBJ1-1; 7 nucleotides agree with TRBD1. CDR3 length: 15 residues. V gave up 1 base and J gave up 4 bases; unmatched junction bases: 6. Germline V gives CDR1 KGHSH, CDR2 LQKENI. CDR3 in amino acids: CASSPLSRGSTEAFF. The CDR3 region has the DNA TGTGCCAGCTCACCACTTAGCAGGGGGAGCACTGAAGCTTTCTTT.

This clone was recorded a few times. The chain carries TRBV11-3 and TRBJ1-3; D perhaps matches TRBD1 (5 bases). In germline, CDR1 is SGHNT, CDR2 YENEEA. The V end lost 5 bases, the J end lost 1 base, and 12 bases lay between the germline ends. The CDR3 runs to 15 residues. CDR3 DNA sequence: TGTGCCAGCAGCACCTCGACAGTATCTGGAAACACCATATATTTT. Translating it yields CASSTSTVSGNTIYF.

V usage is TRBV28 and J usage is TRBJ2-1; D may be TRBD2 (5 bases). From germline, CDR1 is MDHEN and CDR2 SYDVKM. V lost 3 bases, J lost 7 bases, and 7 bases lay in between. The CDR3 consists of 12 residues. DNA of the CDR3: TGTGCCAGCAGTTTCGAGCGGAATGAGCAGTTCTTC. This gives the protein CASSFERNEQFF.

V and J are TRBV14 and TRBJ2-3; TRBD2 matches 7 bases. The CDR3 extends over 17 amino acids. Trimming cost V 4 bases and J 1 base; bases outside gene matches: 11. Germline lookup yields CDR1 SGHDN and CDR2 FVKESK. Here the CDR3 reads CASSLRTLAARTDTQYF. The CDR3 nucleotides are TGTGCCAGCAGCCTTAGGACGCTAGCGGCACGCACAGATACGCAGTATTTT.

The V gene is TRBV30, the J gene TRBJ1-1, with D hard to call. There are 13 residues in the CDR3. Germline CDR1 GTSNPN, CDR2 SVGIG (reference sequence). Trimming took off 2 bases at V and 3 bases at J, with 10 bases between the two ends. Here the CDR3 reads CAWSTQEDTEAFF. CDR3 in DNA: TGTGCCTGGAGTACCCAGGAGGACACTGAAGCTTTCTTT.

The CDR3 nucleotides are TGTGCCAGCACCCCTTCAAGCGGATATAACAATGAGCAGTTCTTC. It is translated as CASTPSSGYNNEQFF. The rearrangement joins TRBV11-3 to TRBJ2-1; D perhaps matches TRBD2 (5 bases). Trimming stripped 7 bases from V and 5 bases from J, with 18 bases between. The CDR3 spans 15 residues. In germline, CDR1 is SGHNT, CDR2 YENEEA.

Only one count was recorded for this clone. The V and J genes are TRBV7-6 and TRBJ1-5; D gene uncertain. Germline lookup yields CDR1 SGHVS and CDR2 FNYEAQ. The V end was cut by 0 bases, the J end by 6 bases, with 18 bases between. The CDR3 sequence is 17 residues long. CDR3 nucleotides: TGTGCCAGCAGCTTAGCGCGATTCGGGGAATCGGGTCAGCCCCAGCATTTT. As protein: CASSLARFGESGQPQHF.

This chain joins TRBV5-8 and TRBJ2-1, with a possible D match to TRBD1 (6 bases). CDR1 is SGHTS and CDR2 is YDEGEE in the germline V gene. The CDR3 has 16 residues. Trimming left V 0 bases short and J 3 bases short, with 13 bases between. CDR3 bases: TGTGCCAGCAGCTTGGACACGGGACAAAACTACAATGAGCAGTTCTTC. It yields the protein CASSLDTGQNYNEQFF.

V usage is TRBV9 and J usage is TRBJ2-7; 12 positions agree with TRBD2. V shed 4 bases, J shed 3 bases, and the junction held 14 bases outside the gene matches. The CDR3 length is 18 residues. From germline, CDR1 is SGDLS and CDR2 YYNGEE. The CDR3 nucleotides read TGTGCCAGCAGCCTAAACGAAGCGACTAGCGGGAGAGGCTACGAGCAGTACTTC. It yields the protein CASSLNEATSGRGYEQYF.

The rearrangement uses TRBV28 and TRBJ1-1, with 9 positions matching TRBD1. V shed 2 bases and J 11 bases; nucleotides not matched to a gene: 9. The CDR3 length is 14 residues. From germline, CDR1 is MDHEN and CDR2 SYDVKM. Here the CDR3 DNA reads TGTGCCAGCAGTTTAACCGCAGGGGGGACAGGGGCTTTCTTT. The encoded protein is CASSLTAGGTGAFF. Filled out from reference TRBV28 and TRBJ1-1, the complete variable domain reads DVKVTQSSRYLVKRTGEKVFLECVQDMDHENMFWYRQDPGLGLRLIYFSYDVKMKEKGDIPEGYSVSREKKERFSLILESASTNQTSMYLCASSLTAGGTGAFFGQGTRLTVV.

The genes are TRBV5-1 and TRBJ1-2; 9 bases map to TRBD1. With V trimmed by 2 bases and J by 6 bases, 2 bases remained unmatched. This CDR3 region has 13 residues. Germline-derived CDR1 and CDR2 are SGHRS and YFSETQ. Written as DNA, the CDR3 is TGCGCCAGCAGCTTCAGGACAGGGGATGGCTACACCTTC. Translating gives CASSFRTGDGYTF.

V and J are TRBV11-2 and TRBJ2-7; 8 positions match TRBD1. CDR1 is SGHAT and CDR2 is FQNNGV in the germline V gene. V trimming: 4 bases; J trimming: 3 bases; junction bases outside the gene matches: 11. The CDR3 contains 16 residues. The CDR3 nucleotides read TGTGCCAGCAGCTCACATCAGGGGGCGAATATCTACGAGCAGTACTTC. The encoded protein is CASSSHQGANIYEQYF.

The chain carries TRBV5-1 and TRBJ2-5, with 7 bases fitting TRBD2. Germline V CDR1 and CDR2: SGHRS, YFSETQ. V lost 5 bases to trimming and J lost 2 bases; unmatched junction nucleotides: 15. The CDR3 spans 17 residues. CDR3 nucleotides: TGCGCCAGCAGGTACCAGGGAGGGCCGGGGCAGCAAGAGACCCAGTACTTC. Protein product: CASRYQGGPGQQETQYF.

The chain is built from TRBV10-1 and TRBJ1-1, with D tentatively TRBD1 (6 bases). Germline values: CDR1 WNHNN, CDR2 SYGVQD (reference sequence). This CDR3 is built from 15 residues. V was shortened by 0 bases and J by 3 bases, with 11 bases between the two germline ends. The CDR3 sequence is CASSESAGADTEAFF. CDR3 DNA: TGCGCCAGCAGTGAGTCGGCGGGGGCGGACACTGAAGCTTTCTTT.

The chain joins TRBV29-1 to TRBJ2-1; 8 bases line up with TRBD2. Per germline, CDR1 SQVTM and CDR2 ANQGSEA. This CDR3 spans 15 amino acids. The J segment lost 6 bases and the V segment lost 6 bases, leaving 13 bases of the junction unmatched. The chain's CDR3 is CSVTNGGEWGNEQFF. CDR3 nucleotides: TGCAGCGTGACAAACGGGGGGGAGTGGGGCAATGAGCAGTTCTTC.

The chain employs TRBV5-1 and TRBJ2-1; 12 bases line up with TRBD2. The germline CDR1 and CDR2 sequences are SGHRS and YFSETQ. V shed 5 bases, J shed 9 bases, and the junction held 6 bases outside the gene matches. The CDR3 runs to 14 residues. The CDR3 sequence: CASSPLAGGIEQFF. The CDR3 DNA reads TGCGCCAGCAGTCCCCTAGCGGGAGGGATTGAGCAGTTCTTC.

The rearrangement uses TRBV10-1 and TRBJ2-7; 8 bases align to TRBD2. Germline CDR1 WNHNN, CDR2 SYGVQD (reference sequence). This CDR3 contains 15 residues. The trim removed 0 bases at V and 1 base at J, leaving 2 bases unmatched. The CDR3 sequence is CASSESTSASYEQYF. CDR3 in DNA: TGCGCCAGCAGTGAGTCGACTAGCGCGTCCTACGAGCAGTACTTC.